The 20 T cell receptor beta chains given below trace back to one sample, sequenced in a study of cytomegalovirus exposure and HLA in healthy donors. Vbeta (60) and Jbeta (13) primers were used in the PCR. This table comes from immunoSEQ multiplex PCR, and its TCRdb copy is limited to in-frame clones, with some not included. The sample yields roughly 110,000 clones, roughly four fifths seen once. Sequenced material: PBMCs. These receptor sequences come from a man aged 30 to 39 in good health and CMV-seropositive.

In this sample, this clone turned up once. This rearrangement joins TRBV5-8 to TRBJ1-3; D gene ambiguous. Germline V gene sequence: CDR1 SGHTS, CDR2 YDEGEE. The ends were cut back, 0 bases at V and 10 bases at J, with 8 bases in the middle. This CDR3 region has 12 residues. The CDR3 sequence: CASSLDVVTIYF. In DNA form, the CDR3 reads TGTGCCAGCAGCTTGGATGTCGTGACCATATATTTT. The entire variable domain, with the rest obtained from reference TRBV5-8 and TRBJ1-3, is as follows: EAGVTQSPTHLIKTRGQQATLRCSPISGHTSVYWYQQALGLGLQFLLWYDEGEERNRGNFPPRFSGRQFPNYSSELNVNALELEDSALYLCASSLDVVTIYFGEGSWLTVV.

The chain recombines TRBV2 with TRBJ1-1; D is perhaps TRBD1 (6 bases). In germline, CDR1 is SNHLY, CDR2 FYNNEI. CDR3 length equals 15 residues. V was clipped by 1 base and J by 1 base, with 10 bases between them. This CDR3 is CASSEGGHTNTEAFF. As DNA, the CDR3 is TGTGCCAGCAGTGAAGGGGGGCACACGAACACTGAAGCTTTCTTT.

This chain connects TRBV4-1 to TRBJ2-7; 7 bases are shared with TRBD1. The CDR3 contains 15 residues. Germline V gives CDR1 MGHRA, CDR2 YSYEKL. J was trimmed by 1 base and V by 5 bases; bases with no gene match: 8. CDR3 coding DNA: TGCGCCAGCAGCTTAGATCCGACAGGGTCCTACGAGCAGTACGTC. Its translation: CASSLDPTGSYEQYV.

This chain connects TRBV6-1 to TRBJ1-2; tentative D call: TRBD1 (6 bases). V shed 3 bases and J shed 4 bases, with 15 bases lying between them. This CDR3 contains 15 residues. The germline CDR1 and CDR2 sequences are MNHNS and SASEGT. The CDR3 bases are TGTGCCAGCAGTGAGTTTCCAGGGACAAGCTATGGCTACACCTTC. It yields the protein CASSEFPGTSYGYTF.

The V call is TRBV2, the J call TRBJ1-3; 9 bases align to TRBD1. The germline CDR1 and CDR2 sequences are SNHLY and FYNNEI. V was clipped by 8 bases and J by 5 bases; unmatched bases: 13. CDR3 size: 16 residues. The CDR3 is CASFPGQGLGRNTIYF. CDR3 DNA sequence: TGTGCCAGCTTTCCGGGACAGGGCCTAGGCCGAAACACCATATATTTT.

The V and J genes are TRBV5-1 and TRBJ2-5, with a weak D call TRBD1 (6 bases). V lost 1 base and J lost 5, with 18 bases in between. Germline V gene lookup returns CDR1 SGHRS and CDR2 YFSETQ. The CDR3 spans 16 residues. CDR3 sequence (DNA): TGCGCCAGCAGCTTGACAGGGTTACCTGCTGGGGAGACCCAGTACTTC. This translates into CASSLTGLPAGETQYF.

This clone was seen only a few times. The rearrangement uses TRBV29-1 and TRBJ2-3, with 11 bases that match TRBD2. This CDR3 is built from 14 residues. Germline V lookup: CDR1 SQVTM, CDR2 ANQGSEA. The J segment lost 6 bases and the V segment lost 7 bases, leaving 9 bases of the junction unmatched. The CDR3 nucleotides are TGCAGCGGGGGGACTAGCGGTTCAGATGATACGCAGTATTTT. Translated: CSGGTSGSDDTQYF.

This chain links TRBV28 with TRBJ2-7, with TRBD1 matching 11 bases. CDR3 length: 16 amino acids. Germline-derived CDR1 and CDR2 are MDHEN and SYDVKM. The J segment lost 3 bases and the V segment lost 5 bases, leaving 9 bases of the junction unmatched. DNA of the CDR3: TGTGCCAGCAGTACATATCCCGGGACAGGGGGCTACGAGCAGTACTTC. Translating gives CASSTYPGTGGYEQYF.

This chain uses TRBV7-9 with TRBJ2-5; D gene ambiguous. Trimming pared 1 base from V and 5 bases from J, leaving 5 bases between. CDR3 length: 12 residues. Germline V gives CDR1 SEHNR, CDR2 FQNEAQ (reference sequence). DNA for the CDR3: TGTGCCAGCAGCTTAGTTAGCGAGACCCAGTACTTC. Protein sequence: CASSLVSETQYF.

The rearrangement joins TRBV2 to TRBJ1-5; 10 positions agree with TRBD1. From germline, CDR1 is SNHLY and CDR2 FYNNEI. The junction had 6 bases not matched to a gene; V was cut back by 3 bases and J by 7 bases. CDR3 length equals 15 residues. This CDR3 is CASSDRDRGIQPQHF. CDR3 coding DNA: TGTGCCAGCAGTGATAGGGACAGGGGTATCCAGCCCCAGCATTTT.

The CDR3 here is CASSLDAGTEKLFF. The CDR3 DNA follows: TGTGCCAGCAGCTTAGACGCAGGGACAGAAAAACTGTTTTTT. The rearrangement joins TRBV11-2 to TRBJ1-4, with TRBD1 as a possible D gene (6 bases). Germline lookup yields CDR1 SGHAT and CDR2 FQNNGV. Trimming cost V 0 bases and J 8 bases, with 10 bases left between them. CDR3 length: 14 residues.

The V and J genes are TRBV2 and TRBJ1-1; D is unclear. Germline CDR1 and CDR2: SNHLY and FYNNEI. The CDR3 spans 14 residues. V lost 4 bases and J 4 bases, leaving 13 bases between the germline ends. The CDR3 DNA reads TGTGCCAGCAGTGTGGAGGGTAGAGGCACTGAAGCTTTCTTT. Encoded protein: CASSVEGRGTEAFF.

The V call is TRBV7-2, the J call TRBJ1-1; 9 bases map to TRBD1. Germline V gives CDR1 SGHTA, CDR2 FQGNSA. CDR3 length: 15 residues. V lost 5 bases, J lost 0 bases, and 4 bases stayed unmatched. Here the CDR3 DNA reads TGTGCCAGCAGCGCCGGGACAGGGATGAACACTGAAGCTTTCTTT. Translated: CASSAGTGMNTEAFF.

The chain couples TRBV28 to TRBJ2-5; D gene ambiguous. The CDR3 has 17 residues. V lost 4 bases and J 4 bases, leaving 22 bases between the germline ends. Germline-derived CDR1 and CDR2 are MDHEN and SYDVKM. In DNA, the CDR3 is TGTGCCAGCAGTTCCCAGGCGAAAGAGTCAGTCCGAGAGACCCAGTACTTC. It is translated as CASSSQAKESVRETQYF.

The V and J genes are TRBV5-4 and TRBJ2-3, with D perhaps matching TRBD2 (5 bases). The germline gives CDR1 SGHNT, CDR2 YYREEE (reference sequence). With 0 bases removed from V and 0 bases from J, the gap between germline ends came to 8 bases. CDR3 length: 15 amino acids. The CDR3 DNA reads TGTGCCAGCAGCTTGGTGGGCGGGAGCACAGATACGCAGTATTTT. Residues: CASSLVGGSTDTQYF.

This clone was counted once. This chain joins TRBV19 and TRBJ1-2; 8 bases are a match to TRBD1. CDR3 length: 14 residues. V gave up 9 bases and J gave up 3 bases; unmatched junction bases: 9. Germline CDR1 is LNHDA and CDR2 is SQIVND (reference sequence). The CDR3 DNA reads TGTGCCAGCACCTGGGACAGGAGGGACTATGGCTACACCTTC. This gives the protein CASTWDRRDYGYTF.

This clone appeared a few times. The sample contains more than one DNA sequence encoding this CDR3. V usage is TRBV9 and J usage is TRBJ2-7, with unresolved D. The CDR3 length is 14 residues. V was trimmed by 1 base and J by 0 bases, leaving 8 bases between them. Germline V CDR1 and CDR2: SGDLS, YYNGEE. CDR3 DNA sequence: TGTGCCAGCAGCGTAACTGATTTCTCCTACGAGCAGTACTTC. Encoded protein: CASSVTDFSYEQYF.

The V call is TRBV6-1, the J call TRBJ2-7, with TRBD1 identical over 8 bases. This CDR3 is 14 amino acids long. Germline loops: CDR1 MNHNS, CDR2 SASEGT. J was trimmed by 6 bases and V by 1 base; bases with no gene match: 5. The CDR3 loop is CASSEGSGTGEQYV. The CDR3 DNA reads TGTGCCAGCAGTGAAGGTTCAGGGACAGGCGAGCAGTACGTC.

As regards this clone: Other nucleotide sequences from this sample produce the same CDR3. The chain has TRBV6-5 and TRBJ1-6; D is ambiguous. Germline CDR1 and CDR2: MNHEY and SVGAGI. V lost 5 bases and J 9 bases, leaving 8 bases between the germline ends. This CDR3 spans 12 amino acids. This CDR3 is CASSERSSPLHF. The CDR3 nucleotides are TGTGCCAGCAGTGAGAGAAGTTCACCCCTCCACTTT.

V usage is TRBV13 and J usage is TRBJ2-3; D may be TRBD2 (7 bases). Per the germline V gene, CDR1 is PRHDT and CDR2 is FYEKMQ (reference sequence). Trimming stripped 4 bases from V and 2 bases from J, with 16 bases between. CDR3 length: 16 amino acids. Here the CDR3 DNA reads TGTGCCAGCAGCTCTACTGGCGGGGGCGACACAGATACGCAGTATTTT. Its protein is CASSSTGGGDTDTQYF.